These 32 T cell receptor beta chains were sequenced from one sample in a study of patients and donors after allogeneic stem cell transplantation. TCRdb reprocessed the RT-PCR reads via MiXCR and lists one record per CDR3 protein. The data hold about 960,000 distinct CDR3 sequences, with over 15% observed a single time. Sequenced sample: blood, either unsorted or a sorted T cell fraction (not recorded which). The receptors derive from a human donor who was either an allogeneic HSCT recipient or a stem cell or donor lymphocyte infusion donor (not recorded which). It is not recorded whose cells these are; they may come from a transplant donor.

V gene TRBV6-5 combines with J gene TRBJ1-1, with TRBD1 as a possible D gene (6 bases). V was pared by 0 bases and J by 7 bases, with 15 bases between. The CDR3 sequence is 15 residues long. Germline V gene sequence: CDR1 MNHEY, CDR2 SVGAGI. Here the CDR3 reads CASSYSGTWALEAFF. The DNA for the CDR3 is TGTGCCAGCAGTTACTCGGGGACATGGGCCCTTGAAGCTTTCTTT.

This clonotype was observed a handful of times. The genes are TRBV6-5 and TRBJ1-2; D remains ambiguous. Germline CDR1 reads MNHEY; CDR2 reads SVGAGI. The CDR3 contains 16 residues. Between the trimmed V and J ends, which lost 0 bases and 4 bases, there was a span of 15 bases. For the CDR3, the DNA is TGTGCCAGCAGTTACTCAGGGCAGGCTACGGGCTATGGCTACACCTTC. Protein: CASSYSGQATGYGYTF.

The CDR3, as DNA: TGTGCCAGCACCCGACAGGGTAATGACAATGAGCAGTTCTTC. Protein product: CASTRQGNDNEQFF. The chain uses TRBV12-3 or TRBV12-4 and TRBJ2-1, with 7 bases lining up with TRBD1. The CDR3 length is 14 residues. With 7 bases clipped from V and 5 bases from J, the junction kept 8 bases outside the gene matches.

At least ten counts were recorded for this clonotype. V gene TRBV12-3 or TRBV12-4 combines with J gene TRBJ2-2; maybe TRBD2 (6 bases). The V end was cut by 2 bases, the J end by 1 base, with 23 bases between. The CDR3 extends over 20 amino acids. This CDR3 reads CASSLLVGRLGEVNTGELFF. The CDR3 DNA reads as TGTGCCAGCAGTTTACTGGTCGGCAGACTAGGAGAAGTGAACACCGGGGAGCTGTTTTTT.

The sample holds a few counts of this clonotype. The V call is TRBV24-1, the J call TRBJ2-1; D might be TRBD1 (6 bases). Germline V CDR1 and CDR2: KGHDR, SFDVKD. The length of the CDR3 is 15 residues. The V gene lost 6 bases and the J gene lost 4 bases, with 15 bases spanning the gap. CDR3 loop: CATSRAGASYNEQFF. In nucleotides, the CDR3 is TGTGCCACCAGTAGGGCAGGGGCCTCATACAATGAGCAGTTCTTC.

This clonotype turned up a few times. This chain links TRBV20-1 with TRBJ2-1; 16 positions agree with TRBD2. CDR1 and CDR2 (germline): DFQATT, SNEGSKA (reference sequence). The CDR3 has 18 residues. With V trimmed by 2 bases and J by 8 bases, 12 bases remained unmatched. The CDR3 protein is CSARSVPGLAGGLYEQFF. The CDR3 bases are TGCAGTGCTAGATCAGTCCCGGGACTAGCGGGGGGGCTCTATGAGCAGTTCTTC.

This clonotype was observed a handful of times. The chain combines TRBV27 with TRBJ2-7; TRBD1 matches 7 bases. The germline V gene has CDR1 MNHEY and CDR2 SMNVEV (reference sequence). There are 15 residues in the CDR3. Unmatched junction bases numbered 7, after V lost 5 bases and J lost 0 bases. This CDR3 reads CASSPQGVSSYEQYF. The CDR3 nucleotides read TGTGCCAGCAGTCCTCAGGGGGTGTCCTCCTACGAGCAGTACTTC.

In its sample, this clonotype was seen a few times. The chain carries TRBV4-2 and TRBJ2-6; D gene unclear. The V end was cut by 3 bases, the J end by 0 bases, with 15 bases between. CDR3 length: 18 residues. The germline CDR1 and CDR2 sequences are LGHNA and YNFKEQ. The CDR3 protein is CASSHPGNEASGANVLTF. CDR3 sequence (DNA): TGTGCCAGCAGCCACCCGGGCAATGAAGCCTCTGGGGCCAACGTCCTGACTTTC.

The V gene is TRBV20-1, the J gene TRBJ1-2; D may be TRBD1 (5 bases). This CDR3 is built from 14 residues. Germline V gene lookup returns CDR1 DFQATT and CDR2 SNEGSKA (reference sequence). With 0 bases removed from V and 7 bases from J, the gap between germline ends came to 15 bases. The CDR3: CSARDPIQGSGYTF. The CDR3 region has the DNA TGCAGTGCTAGAGATCCGATTCAGGGAAGTGGCTACACCTTC.

This chain links TRBV25-1 with TRBJ2-7, with 8 bases identical to TRBD2. Germline assignment: CDR1 MGHDK and CDR2 SYGVNS. The CDR3 is 15 amino acids. V lost 4 bases to trimming and J lost 3 bases; unmatched junction nucleotides: 8. The CDR3 nucleotides read TGTGCCAGCAGTGGCCCAGCGGGAGTGAACTACGAGCAGTACTTC. Its protein product is CASSGPAGVNYEQYF.

This chain links TRBV5-6 with TRBJ2-1; tentative D call: TRBD1 (7 bases). The CDR3 loop spans 13 amino acids. Deletions cut 10 bases from V and 9 bases from J, with 20 bases between. Germline CDR1 is SGHDT and CDR2 is YYEEEE. CDR3 residues: CAGRLAGGGEQFF. The DNA for the CDR3 is TGTGCCGGTAGATTGGCAGGGGGAGGTGAGCAGTTCTTC.

The chain carries TRBV29-1 and TRBJ2-3; no firm D call. Trimming removed 3 bases at V and 5 bases at J, with 9 bases between. Per the germline V gene, CDR1 is SQVTM and CDR2 is ANQGSEA. The CDR3 runs to 12 residues. The DNA for the CDR3 is TGCAGCGTTGATTTGTCTAAAGATACGCAGTATTTT. It specifies CSVDLSKDTQYF.

CDR3 loop: CASSMAGPTNTEAFF. The CDR3, as DNA: TGCGCCAGCAGCATGGCAGGACCGACGAACACTGAAGCTTTCTTT. This chain connects TRBV5-1 to TRBJ1-1, with D unclear. The CDR3 is 15 amino acids. Germline V gene data show CDR1 as SGHRS and CDR2 as YFSETQ. With 4 bases removed from V and 1 base from J, the gap between germline ends came to 14 bases.

This chain joins TRBV20-1 and TRBJ2-3; D is perhaps TRBD1 (7 bases). With 6 bases removed from V and 4 bases from J, the gap between germline ends came to 17 bases. Germline V CDR1 and CDR2: DFQATT, SNEGSKA (reference sequence). The CDR3 is 14 amino acids. CDR3 bases: TGCAGTGCCGAGAGACAGGGAGGATCAGATACGCAGTATTTT. It encodes CSAERQGGSDTQYF.

This clonotype turned up a few times. V is TRBV5-6 and J is TRBJ2-7, with D perhaps TRBD1 (6 bases). The germline gives CDR1 SGHDT, CDR2 YYEEEE. The CDR3 has 14 amino acids. V lost 0 bases and J lost 7, with 14 bases in between. The CDR3 coding sequence is TGTGCCAGCAGCTTGGGCCAGGGGCCGATGGAGCAGTACTTC. It yields the protein CASSLGQGPMEQYF.

This sequence joins TRBV20-1 and TRBJ1-2; 9 bases agree with TRBD1. V was pared by 7 bases and J by 8 bases, with 14 bases of the junction left unmatched. The CDR3 is made up of 14 amino acids. Germline lookup yields CDR1 DFQATT and CDR2 SNEGSKA (reference sequence). The CDR3 loop reads CSGITGGAADGYTF. CDR3 nucleotide sequence: TGCAGTGGCATTACAGGGGGCGCGGCAGACGGCTACACCTTC.

This chain uses TRBV5-1 with TRBJ1-2; D is unclear. The CDR3 length is 12 residues. V was clipped by 4 bases and J by 6 bases, with 10 bases between them. Germline V gives CDR1 SGHRS, CDR2 YFSETQ. This CDR3 reads CASSKSIDGYTF. DNA for the CDR3: TGCGCCAGCAGCAAATCTATCGATGGCTACACCTTC.

The CDR3 sequence: CASSRTGGWTYEQYF. In nucleotides, the CDR3 is TGTGCCAGCAGTCGGACAGGAGGGTGGACCTACGAGCAGTACTTC. The rearrangement joins TRBV12-3 or TRBV12-4 to TRBJ2-7; TRBD1 might be the D (7 bases). Trimming pared 5 bases from V and 2 bases from J, leaving 16 bases between. This CDR3 is built from 15 residues.

This clonotype was detected ten times or more. The chain combines TRBV20-1 with TRBJ2-3; 8 bases map to TRBD2. From germline, CDR1 is DFQATT and CDR2 SNEGSKA (reference sequence). This CDR3 has 14 residues. Trimming removed 5 bases from V and 4 bases from J; junction bases left unmatched: 8. The CDR3 here is CSALGAGGPDTQYF. In DNA, the CDR3 is TGCAGTGCTTTAGGGGCGGGAGGACCAGATACGCAGTATTTT.

CDR3 sequence reads: CASRSPGGSSYEQYF. CDR3 coding DNA: TGCGCCAGCAGGTCGCCGGGGGGAAGCTCCTACGAGCAGTACTTC. The V call is TRBV5-1, the J call TRBJ2-7, with 7 bases that match TRBD2. The CDR3 totals 15 residues. Germline CDR1 SGHRS, CDR2 YFSETQ. The J segment lost 0 bases and the V segment lost 5 bases, leaving 8 bases of the junction unmatched.

The chain has TRBV29-1 and TRBJ2-3, with a weak D call TRBD2 (5 bases). Germline values: CDR1 SQVTM, CDR2 ANQGSEA. V was cut by 7 bases and J by 4 bases, with 12 bases left in between. This CDR3 comprises 12 residues. The CDR3 loop is CSAGVGPDTQYF. The CDR3 nucleotides are TGCAGCGCCGGGGTAGGGCCAGATACGCAGTATTTT.

The chain joins TRBV27 to TRBJ2-5; D is ambiguous. CDR1 MNHEY and CDR2 SMNVEV come from the germline V gene (reference sequence). This CDR3 has 14 amino acids. V lost 5 bases, J lost 5 bases, and 15 bases lay in between. The CDR3 spells CASSRIVASETQYF. CDR3 DNA: TGTGCCAGCAGTAGAATAGTAGCAAGCGAGACCCAGTACTTC.

The chain has TRBV20-1 and TRBJ1-5; D may be TRBD1 (5 bases). Deletions cut 6 bases from V and 0 bases from J, with 9 bases between. This CDR3 comprises 13 residues. The V gene's germline CDR1 is DFQATT and CDR2 SNEGSKA (reference sequence). CDR3 sequence (DNA): TGCAGTGCGGGACGGACTAGCAATCAGCCCCAGCATTTT. Translation gives CSAGRTSNQPQHF.

V is TRBV24-1 and J is TRBJ2-2, with no clear D. This CDR3 comprises 12 residues. Trimming pared 5 bases from V and 7 bases from J, leaving 7 bases between. Per the germline V gene, CDR1 is KGHDR and CDR2 is SFDVKD. The CDR3 nucleotides are TGTGCCACCAGTGTCTCTGGCGGGGAGCTGTTTTTT. It specifies CATSVSGGELFF.

The chain employs TRBV7-8 and TRBJ2-1, with a tentative D call TRBD1 (5 bases). With 1 base removed from V and 2 bases from J, the gap between germline ends came to 12 bases. CDR3 length equals 16 residues. Per germline, CDR1 SGHVS and CDR2 FQNEAQ. The CDR3: CASSLVRTLAYNEQFF. The CDR3 nucleotides read TGTGCCAGCAGCTTAGTTCGGACACTGGCCTACAATGAGCAGTTCTTC.

This clonotype came up a few times. The V gene is TRBV12-3 or TRBV12-4, the J gene TRBJ2-2, with 7 bases that match TRBD1. This CDR3 region has 14 residues. The J segment lost 4 bases and the V segment lost 5 bases, leaving 4 bases of the junction unmatched. In DNA, the CDR3 is TGTGCCAGCAGTCCGGACAGGCTCACCGGGGAGCTGTTTTTT. This sequence encodes CASSPDRLTGELFF.

This clonotype was seen many times. The chain couples TRBV6-5 to TRBJ2-2; D gene ambiguous. The germline V and J ends were trimmed by 2 bases and 6 bases, with 4 bases remaining between them. The CDR3 is 12 amino acids. The germline V gene has CDR1 MNHEY and CDR2 SVGAGI. CDR3 bases: TGTGCCAGCAGTTACCGAGCCGGGGAGCTGTTTTTT. This sequence encodes CASSYRAGELFF.

This clonotype was detected a few times. The chain has TRBV15 and TRBJ1-2; maybe TRBD1 (5 bases). Germline assignment: CDR1 LNHNV and CDR2 YYDKDF (reference sequence). Trimming cost V 4 bases and J 8 bases, with 20 bases left between them. The CDR3 is 15 amino acids. CDR3 nucleotide sequence: TGTGCCACCAGCACAGCGGGGGTGTCTGGGTACGGCTACACCTTC. Amino acid sequence: CATSTAGVSGYGYTF.

The rearrangement joins TRBV5-4 to TRBJ1-5, with D unresolved. CDR1 is SGHNT, CDR2 YYREEE, per germline (reference sequence). The CDR3 is made up of 14 amino acids. With 0 bases removed from V and 7 bases from J, the gap between germline ends came to 11 bases. The CDR3: CASSLDPVGQPQHF. Written as DNA, the CDR3 is TGTGCCAGCAGCTTGGACCCTGTGGGACAGCCCCAGCATTTT.

This clonotype has a count of ten or more. This chain connects TRBV12-3 or TRBV12-4 to TRBJ1-5, with a tentative D call TRBD1 (5 bases). V lost 6 bases and J 2 bases, leaving 11 bases between the germline ends. This CDR3 spans 14 amino acids. The CDR3 reads CASRPGGGNQPQHF. In DNA, the CDR3 is TGTGCCAGCAGACCCGGGGGAGGCAATCAGCCCCAGCATTTT.

The V call is TRBV20-1, the J call TRBJ1-4; D call uncertain. Germline V gene data show CDR1 as DFQATT and CDR2 as SNEGSKA (reference sequence). There are 13 residues in the CDR3. The germline V and J ends were trimmed by 5 bases and 4 bases, with 11 bases remaining between them. The CDR3 protein is CSAHAPSNEKLFF. CDR3 DNA sequence: TGCAGTGCTCATGCTCCTAGTAATGAAAAACTGTTTTTT.

This clonotype has more than one count but fewer than ten. The chain combines TRBV7-9 with TRBJ1-2; D is perhaps TRBD1 (6 bases). The V end was cut by 5 bases, the J end by 7 bases, with 17 bases between. The CDR3 is 14 amino acids. Looked up from germline, CDR1 is SEHNR and CDR2 is FQNEAQ (reference sequence). The CDR3 DNA sequence: TGTGCCAGCAGCCGCTCGGGGGCCGGGGGTGGCTACACCTTC. Protein sequence: CASSRSGAGGGYTF.